This TCR beta chain came from a study of response to subunit inactivated influenza vaccine. TCRdb re-called the RT-PCR reads through MiXCR, storing one row per CDR3 protein. The sample holds about 520,000 distinct CDR3 sequences, roughly 27% seen once. The V end was cut by 5 bases, the J end by 5 bases, with 15 bases between. Germline values: CDR1 SGHTA, CDR2 FQGNSA. This CDR3 has 14 amino acids. The receptor's source is a man aged 50 to 60 who received an inactivated influenza vaccine. The V gene is TRBV7-2, the J gene TRBJ2-5; D possibly corresponds to TRBD1 (6 bases). The sample here was CD4+ T cells sorted from PBMCs, taken about 5 days after vaccination. CDR3 residues: CASSPQGRRETQYF. Written as DNA, the CDR3 is TGTGCCAGCAGCCCACAGGGAAGGAGGGAGACCCAGTACTTC.